These 30 T cell receptor beta chains were sequenced from one sample in a study of blood T cell repertoires in COVID-19. Assay: immunoSEQ multiplex PCR; the TCRdb copy retains only in-frame clones and omits some. The profile covers about 260,000 clones, with around 92% appearing a single time and approximately 2.6% taken by the ten largest. The sequenced sample consisted of peripheral blood. The source of these receptors is a person aged 18 to 35 with COVID-19, enrolled during active disease.

The gene calls are TRBV14 and TRBJ1-3; 8 nucleotides match TRBD1. The CDR3 contains 16 residues. Germline V gene lookup returns CDR1 SGHDN and CDR2 FVKESK. Unmatched junction bases numbered 7, after V lost 3 bases and J lost 3 bases. In DNA form, the CDR3 reads TGTGCCAGCAGCCACGGACAGGGACTATTTGGAAACACCATATATTTT. Protein: CASSHGQGLFGNTIYF.

The chain links TRBV14 to TRBJ2-7; maybe TRBD1 (5 bases). The CDR3 consists of 15 residues. Germline-derived CDR1 and CDR2 are SGHDN and FVKESK. Deletions cut 3 bases from V and 0 bases from J, with 12 bases between. The DNA for the CDR3 is TGTGCCAGCAGCCAGTTCACAGGATTCTCCTACGAGCAGTACTTC. Amino acid sequence: CASSQFTGFSYEQYF.

J is TRBJ1-2 and V is TRBV6-2 or TRBV6-3; 7 nucleotides align to TRBD1. CDR3 size: 13 residues. Per germline, CDR1 MNHEY and CDR2 SVGEGT. J gave up 4 bases and V 5 bases, and 4 bases lay outside the gene matches. The CDR3 here is CASSTQGFYGYTF. For the CDR3, the DNA is TGTGCCAGCAGTACACAGGGGTTCTATGGCTACACCTTC.

This chain uses TRBV11-3 with TRBJ2-7; TRBD1 agrees at 9 bases. Germline assignment: CDR1 SGHNT and CDR2 YENEEA. Trimming took 7 bases from V and 4 from J; bases not matched to a gene: 17. CDR3 size: 17 residues. CDR3 sequence: CASTSPGGQGNIYEQYF. The CDR3 nucleotides are TGTGCCAGCACTTCACCCGGGGGACAGGGTAATATATACGAGCAGTACTTC.

V usage is TRBV4-1 and J usage is TRBJ1-6, with TRBD1 matching over 7 bases. The CDR3 extends over 17 amino acids. CDR1 MGHRA and CDR2 YSYEKL come from the germline V gene. V trimming: 4 bases; J trimming: 10 bases; junction bases outside the gene matches: 16. CDR3 DNA: TGCGCCAGCAGCCCTCCCCAAAGGATAACAGGGGACTCACCCCTCCACTTT. Translating it yields CASSPPQRITGDSPLHF.

The chain couples TRBV19 to TRBJ1-1; TRBD1 aligns across 7 bases. The V gene's germline CDR1 is LNHDA and CDR2 SQIVND (reference sequence). CDR3 length: 14 residues. The ends lost 4 bases at V and 5 bases at J; junction bases unmatched: 7. The CDR3 DNA follows: TGTGCCAGTAGTACGGGGTCAGGGGGAACTGAAGCTTTCTTT. Protein sequence: CASSTGSGGTEAFF. The full variable domain, completed using reference TRBV19 and TRBJ1-1, is DGGITQSPKYLFRKEGQNVTLSCEQNLNHDAMYWYRQDPGQGLRLIYYSQIVNDFQKGDIAEGYSVSREKKESFPLTVTSAQKNPTAFYLCASSTGSGGTEAFFGQGTRLTVV.

The chain couples TRBV5-1 to TRBJ2-3, with 9 bases identical to TRBD1. This CDR3 region has 14 residues. The germline gives CDR1 SGHRS, CDR2 YFSETQ. The junction had 7 bases not matched to a gene; V was cut back by 3 bases and J by 8 bases. The CDR3 nucleotides are TGCGCCAGCAGCTCCACAGGGGGCGCGGGTACGCAGTATTTT. Translation gives CASSSTGGAGTQYF.

The chain joins TRBV10-3 to TRBJ2-6, with 9 bases matching TRBD1. V was pared by 2 bases and J by 0 bases, with 5 bases of the junction left unmatched. CDR3 size: 18 residues. The germline V gene has CDR1 ENHRY and CDR2 SYGVKD. In DNA form, the CDR3 reads TGTGCCATCAGTGAGGGGACAGGGAGGATCTCTGGGGCCAACGTCCTGACTTTC. It translates to CAISEGTGRISGANVLTF.

This clone was found once. The V call is TRBV9, the J call TRBJ2-5, with TRBD2 as a possible D gene (5 bases). V was clipped by 0 bases and J by 5 bases, with 14 bases between them. The CDR3 consists of 15 residues. Per germline, CDR1 SGDLS and CDR2 YYNGEE. The CDR3 loop reads CASSVGAVASETQYF. The CDR3 DNA reads TGTGCCAGCAGCGTAGGAGCGGTTGCCTCCGAGACCCAGTACTTC.

The chain recombines TRBV2 with TRBJ2-5; D remains unclear. Germline V CDR1 and CDR2: SNHLY, FYNNEI. The CDR3 runs to 13 residues. V gave up 4 bases and J gave up 3 bases, with 9 bases separating them. The CDR3 nucleotides are TGTGCCAGCAGTGGAGTTAGCAAAGAGACCCAGTACTTC. Translating gives CASSGVSKETQYF.

In the case of this clone: Other nucleotide sequences in the sample specify the same CDR3. This chain joins TRBV9 and TRBJ2-1, with D perhaps matching TRBD2 (6 bases). The CDR3 length is 15 residues. CDR1 and CDR2 from the germline V gene are SGDLS and YYNGEE. Trimming took off 0 bases at V and 8 bases at J, with 15 bases between the two ends. DNA for the CDR3: TGTGCCAGCAGCGTAGGGGCGGGGTGGAGGGATGAGCAGTTCTTC. Its translation: CASSVGAGWRDEQFF.

V gene TRBV28 combines with J gene TRBJ1-1; no clear D. V was pared by 1 base and J by 4 bases, with 13 bases between. The germline V gene has CDR1 MDHEN and CDR2 SYDVKM. This CDR3 is 15 amino acids long. CDR3 sequence reads: CASSLLAGRVTEAFF. The CDR3 DNA reads as TGTGCCAGCAGTTTATTGGCGGGTCGTGTCACTGAAGCTTTCTTT.

The chain uses TRBV18 and TRBJ1-1; tentatively, D is TRBD1 (5 bases). The CDR3 extends over 14 amino acids. Deletions cut 6 bases from V and 0 bases from J, with 11 bases between. Germline-derived CDR1 and CDR2 are KGHSH and LQKENI. The CDR3 spells CASSPGGVNTEAFF. CDR3 sequence (DNA): TGTGCCAGCTCCCCGGGAGGGGTGAACACTGAAGCTTTCTTT.

The chain employs TRBV4-3 and TRBJ1-4; perhaps TRBD1 as D (6 bases). This CDR3 spans 16 amino acids. Deletions cut 3 bases from V and 8 bases from J, with 19 bases between. Germline V lookup: CDR1 LGHNA, CDR2 YSLEER. CDR3 amino acids: CASSQNGAGVEEKLFF. The DNA for the CDR3 is TGCGCCAGCAGCCAGAACGGCGCAGGGGTGGAGGAAAAACTGTTTTTT.

In its sample, this clone was seen a few times. V gene TRBV2 combines with J gene TRBJ1-2, with D unresolved. Germline V lookup: CDR1 SNHLY, CDR2 FYNNEI. This CDR3 region has 15 residues. V lost 3 bases, J lost 0 bases, and 11 bases lay in between. The chain's CDR3 is CASSDLTLANYGYTF. CDR3 nucleotides: TGTGCCAGCAGTGATTTGACATTAGCTAACTATGGCTACACCTTC.

The CDR3 reads CASQGGLGYTF. CDR3 bases: TGTGCCAGCCAGGGGGGCCTTGGCTACACCTTC. This chain joins TRBV6-6 and TRBJ1-2; 7 bases are shared with TRBD1. The CDR3 loop spans 11 amino acids. With V trimmed by 8 bases and J by 7 bases, 4 bases remained unmatched. CDR1 and CDR2 from the germline V gene are MNHNY and SVGAGI (reference sequence).

V is TRBV27 and J is TRBJ2-7; TRBD1 aligns across 7 bases. V shed 5 bases and J 3 bases; nucleotides not matched to a gene: 13. Germline CDR1 and CDR2: MNHEY and SMNVEV (reference sequence). The CDR3 covers 16 residues. DNA of the CDR3: TGTGCCAGCAGTCCCTCCGGGACAGTGACCGGCTACGAGCAGTACTTC. Its protein product is CASSPSGTVTGYEQYF.

The rearrangement joins TRBV5-6 to TRBJ2-1; D might be TRBD2 (5 bases). V lost 0 bases, J lost 6 bases, and 7 bases lay in between. The CDR3 has 13 amino acids. Germline CDR1 SGHDT, CDR2 YYEEEE. The chain's CDR3 is CASSLARGNEQFF. The CDR3, as DNA: TGTGCCAGCAGCTTGGCCCGGGGCAATGAGCAGTTCTTC.

The chain employs TRBV9 and TRBJ2-1, with 7 nucleotides matching TRBD2. The CDR3 runs 15 residues. Germline V gene lookup returns CDR1 SGDLS and CDR2 YYNGEE. The V segment lost 6 bases and the J segment 5 bases; nucleotides outside the gene matches: 11. In DNA form, the CDR3 reads TGTGCCAGCAACCCCGCTAGCGGCGTAGACAATGAGCAGTTCTTC. Translation gives CASNPASGVDNEQFF.

The chain is built from TRBV19 and TRBJ2-4, with D possibly being TRBD2 (6 bases). Trimming took 4 bases from V and 0 from J, leaving 13 bases between them. The CDR3 is made up of 16 amino acids. Germline V gene sequence: CDR1 LNHDA, CDR2 SQIVND (reference sequence). The CDR3 region has the DNA TGTGCCAGTAGTAAGGGAGGCTTGGGAGCCAAAAACATTCAGTACTTC. It specifies CASSKGGLGAKNIQYF. The full variable domain, rest sourced from reference TRBV19 and TRBJ2-4, is DGGITQSPKYLFRKEGQNVTLSCEQNLNHDAMYWYRQDPGQGLRLIYYSQIVNDFQKGDIAEGYSVSREKKESFPLTVTSAQKNPTAFYLCASSKGGLGAKNIQYFGAGTRLSVL.

This chain uses TRBV19 with TRBJ1-1; D not resolved. V lost 3 bases and J lost 5, with 16 bases in between. Germline CDR1 and CDR2: LNHDA and SQIVND (reference sequence). The CDR3 is 15 amino acids. CDR3 sequence: CASSMTGRGWTEAFF. The CDR3 nucleotides are TGTGCCAGTAGTATGACCGGCCGGGGTTGGACTGAAGCTTTCTTT.

This rearrangement joins TRBV5-4 to TRBJ2-7; TRBD2 agrees at 8 bases. Germline assignment: CDR1 SGHNT and CDR2 YYREEE (reference sequence). The CDR3 runs to 15 residues. The V and J ends lost 4 bases and 1 base, in that order; junction bases with no gene match: 7. The CDR3 sequence: CASSTTSGESYEQYF. CDR3 sequence (DNA): TGTGCCAGCAGCACCACTAGCGGAGAATCCTACGAGCAGTACTTC.

The rearrangement joins TRBV24-1 to TRBJ1-4, with a possible D match to TRBD1 (6 bases). V lost 2 bases to trimming and J lost 0 bases, with 12 bases between them. The CDR3 contains 17 residues. Per the germline V gene, CDR1 is KGHDR and CDR2 is SFDVKD. The CDR3 here is CATSDSKPGATNEKLFF. DNA for the CDR3: TGTGCCACCAGTGATTCGAAGCCAGGGGCAACTAATGAAAAACTGTTTTTT.

The V and J genes are TRBV7-9 and TRBJ1-1; D is possibly TRBD1 (5 bases). Trimming pared 5 bases from V and 6 bases from J, leaving 19 bases between. The CDR3 is made up of 15 amino acids. Germline V gene data show CDR1 as SEHNR and CDR2 as FQNEAQ (reference sequence). The CDR3 protein is CASSPGFQGVAEAFF. CDR3 DNA sequence: TGTGCCAGCAGCCCCGGATTCCAGGGTGTTGCTGAAGCTTTCTTT.

The chain uses TRBV18 and TRBJ2-2; 9 bases are a match to TRBD2. From germline, CDR1 is KGHSH and CDR2 LQKENI. The CDR3 runs 16 residues. V lost 3 bases to trimming and J lost 0 bases; unmatched junction nucleotides: 2. Here the CDR3 reads CASSPASGTNTGELFF. In nucleotides, the CDR3 is TGTGCCAGCTCACCTGCTAGCGGGACGAACACCGGGGAGCTGTTTTTT. The variable domain in full, with the rest retrieved from reference TRBV18 and TRBJ2-2, is NAGVMQNPRHLVRRRGQEARLRCSPMKGHSHVYWYRQLPEEGLKFMVYLQKENIIDESGMPKERFSAEFPKEGPSILRIQQVVRGDSAAYFCASSPASGTNTGELFFGEGSRLTVL.

V and J are TRBV11-2 and TRBJ2-5, with D maybe TRBD2 (6 bases). The CDR3 is 16 residues long. The V end was cut by 1 base, the J end by 1 base, with 13 bases between. Germline V gives CDR1 SGHAT, CDR2 FQNNGV. Here the CDR3 reads CASSLGAAGLQETQYF. The CDR3 DNA sequence: TGTGCCAGCAGCTTAGGGGCGGCGGGACTCCAAGAGACCCAGTACTTC.

The rearrangement links TRBV28 to TRBJ2-7, with TRBD2 identical over 7 bases. With V trimmed by 5 bases and J by 7 bases, 5 bases remained unmatched. The CDR3 loop spans 12 amino acids. Germline values: CDR1 MDHEN, CDR2 SYDVKM. CDR3 coding DNA: TGTGCCAGCAGTCTGTCCGGGGGGGAGCAGTACTTC. Its translation is CASSLSGGEQYF.

The rearrangement links TRBV25-1 to TRBJ2-5; possibly TRBD2 for D (5 bases). Trimming stripped 2 bases from V and 4 bases from J, with 11 bases between. The CDR3 runs 14 residues. Germline CDR1 and CDR2: MGHDK and SYGVNS. The CDR3 region has the DNA TGTGCCAGCAGTGAAACCGAGGGAAGAGAGACCCAGTACTTC. The encoded protein is CASSETEGRETQYF. The entire variable domain, with the rest obtained from reference TRBV25-1 and TRBJ2-5, is as follows: EADIYQTPRYLVIGTGKKITLECSQTMGHDKMYWYQQDPGMELHLIHYSYGVNSTEKGDLSSESTVSRIRTEHFPLTLESARPSHTSQYLCASSETEGRETQYFGPGTRLLVL.

The chain is built from TRBV5-1 and TRBJ1-1, with D perhaps matching TRBD1 (5 bases). CDR1 SGHRS and CDR2 YFSETQ come from the germline V gene. The CDR3 length is 15 residues. V was cut by 2 bases and J by 1 base, with 12 bases left in between. The CDR3 sequence is CASSFAPQGNTEAFF. The CDR3 coding sequence is TGCGCCAGCAGCTTTGCCCCTCAGGGGAACACTGAAGCTTTCTTT.

In this sample, this clone turned up once. V is TRBV9 and J is TRBJ1-4; 8 nucleotides line up with TRBD1. In germline, CDR1 is SGDLS, CDR2 YYNGEE. This CDR3 region has 15 residues. V was pared by 4 bases and J by 3 bases, with 5 bases of the junction left unmatched. The DNA for the CDR3 is TGTGCCAGCAGCTCCGGACAGGGTTCTAATGAAAAACTGTTTTTT. Amino acid sequence: CASSSGQGSNEKLFF.